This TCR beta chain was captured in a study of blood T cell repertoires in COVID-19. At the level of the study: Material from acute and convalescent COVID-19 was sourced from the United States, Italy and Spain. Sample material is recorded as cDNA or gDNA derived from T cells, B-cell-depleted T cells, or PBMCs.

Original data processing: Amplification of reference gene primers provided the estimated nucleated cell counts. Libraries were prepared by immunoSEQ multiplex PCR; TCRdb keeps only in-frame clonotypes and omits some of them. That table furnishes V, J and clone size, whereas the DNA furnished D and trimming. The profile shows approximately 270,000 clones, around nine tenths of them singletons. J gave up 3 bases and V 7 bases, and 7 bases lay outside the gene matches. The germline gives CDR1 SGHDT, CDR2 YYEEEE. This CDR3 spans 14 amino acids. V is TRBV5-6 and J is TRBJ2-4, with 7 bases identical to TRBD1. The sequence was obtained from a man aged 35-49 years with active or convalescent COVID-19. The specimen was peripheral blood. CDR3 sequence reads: CASSSGGNKNIQYF. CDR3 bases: TGTGCCAGCTCATCAGGGGGTAACAAAAACATTCAGTACTTC.